These 9 T cell receptor beta chains originate from one sample sequenced in a study of T cells in Graves' hyperthyroidism and ophthalmopathy. There were TCR beta CDR3 regions amplified from RNA transcripts. A set of HTBI primers served as the primers for a first-round RT-PCR of the TCR CDR3. TCRdb re-called the multiplex PCR reads through MiXCR, storing one row per CDR3 protein. The sample has around 270,000 distinct CDR3 sequences; roughly 19% are singletons. Sequencing used blood. These receptors all come from a man aged 50-60 years with Graves' ophthalmopathy.

This clonotype was recorded many times. V gene TRBV11-2 combines with J gene TRBJ2-5; 7 bases map to TRBD2. V was clipped by 6 bases and J by 7 bases; unmatched bases: 14. CDR3 length: 15 residues. Germline CDR1 reads SGHAT; CDR2 reads FQNNGV. CDR3 residues: CASRVPGLAARTQYF. The CDR3 coding sequence is TGTGCCAGCAGGGTTCCGGGGCTAGCGGCGCGGACCCAGTACTTC.

This chain links TRBV7-3 with TRBJ1-1; weak D call: TRBD1 (5 bases). Trimming left V 4 bases short and J 0 bases short, with 15 bases between. Germline lookup yields CDR1 SGHTA and CDR2 FQGTGA. The CDR3 extends over 16 amino acids. CDR3 loop: CASSSGRGVVNTEAFF. CDR3 nucleotide sequence: TGTGCCAGCAGCTCGGGACGGGGGGTTGTGAACACTGAAGCTTTCTTT. The full variable domain, with the rest looked up from reference TRBV7-3 and TRBJ1-1, is GAGVSQTPSNKVTEKGKYVELRCDPISGHTALYWYRQSLGQGPEFLIYFQGTGAADDSGLPNDRFFAVRPEGSVSTLKIQRTERGDSAVYLCASSSGRGVVNTEAFFGQGTRLTVV.

This clonotype was found a few times. The chain uses TRBV10-3 and TRBJ2-3, with 9 bases matching TRBD2. Germline V gene sequence: CDR1 ENHRY, CDR2 SYGVKD. Losses at the gene ends were 10 bases for V and 4 bases for J; bases not matched to a gene: 15. This CDR3 has 16 amino acids. The CDR3 DNA is TGTGCCACCGTCGGAGCGGCGGGAGGGGTGCCAGATACGCAGTATTTT. This translates into CATVGAAGGVPDTQYF.

V and J are TRBV7-3 and TRBJ2-2; D uncertain. The CDR3 sequence is 16 residues long. Germline loops: CDR1 SGHTA, CDR2 FQGTGA. V lost 5 bases and J lost 1, with 14 bases in between. CDR3 in amino acids: CASSQTSGKNTGELFF. The CDR3, as DNA: TGTGCCAGCAGCCAGACGTCTGGGAAGAACACCGGGGAGCTGTTTTTT.

This clonotype was picked up a small number of times. The rearrangement uses TRBV19 and TRBJ2-1, with 7 bases lining up with TRBD2. J lost 8 bases, V lost 6 bases, and 13 bases had no gene match. CDR3 length: 15 residues. CDR1 LNHDA and CDR2 SQIVND come from the germline V gene (reference sequence). For the CDR3, the DNA is TGTGCCAGTAGCAGGCAGCGGGAAAGGATCGATGAGCAGTTCTTC. Translated, it gives CASSRQRERIDEQFF.

The chain is built from TRBV9 and TRBJ2-4, with 8 bases lining up with TRBD1. The V gene's germline CDR1 is SGDLS and CDR2 YYNGEE. With 3 bases clipped from V and 9 bases from J, the junction kept 5 bases outside the gene matches. The CDR3 extends over 13 amino acids. CDR3 coding DNA: TGTGCCAGCAGCGCAGGACAGGGTGGCATTCAGTACTTC. Translation gives CASSAGQGGIQYF.

The chain joins TRBV28 to TRBJ2-1; 8 bases agree with TRBD2. Unmatched junction bases numbered 9, after V lost 7 bases and J lost 4 bases. This CDR3 is 15 amino acids long. CDR1 MDHEN and CDR2 SYDVKM come from the germline V gene. CDR3 in DNA: TGTGCCAGCACCAGAAGCGGGAGTAGGTACAATGAGCAGTTCTTC. The encoded protein is CASTRSGSRYNEQFF.

This clonotype was picked up a small number of times. V is TRBV6-4 and J is TRBJ1-6; 7 bases align to TRBD1. Germline CDR1 MRHNA, CDR2 SNTAGT. This CDR3 region has 15 residues. The trim removed 5 bases at V and 9 bases at J, leaving 10 bases unmatched. The CDR3 DNA follows: TGTGCCAGCAGTTCAACAGGGGAGGCGAGTTCACCCCTCCACTTT. Amino acids: CASSSTGEASSPLHF.

This rearrangement joins TRBV12-3 or TRBV12-4 to TRBJ2-5, with TRBD2 matching 7 bases. The CDR3 runs to 12 residues. Trimming cost V 6 bases and J 9 bases; bases outside gene matches: 7. The chain's CDR3 is CASSPGGYAQYF. CDR3 DNA sequence: TGTGCCAGCAGCCCCGGGGGGTACGCCCAGTACTTC.